Following are 12 T cell receptor beta chains from one sample sequenced in a study of T cells in tuberculosis. Assay: immunoSEQ multiplex PCR; the TCRdb copy retains only in-frame clones and omits some. The profile covers around 26,000 clones, with around 95% appearing a single time and more than 7.5% taken by the ten largest. Source material: PBMCs. These receptors all come from a donor aged 10 to 29 with latent tuberculosis or without tuberculosis infection.

This chain joins TRBV30 and TRBJ1-3, with D perhaps matching TRBD1 (6 bases). Germline CDR1 GTSNPN, CDR2 SVGIG (reference sequence). Deletions cut 0 bases from V and 8 bases from J, with 14 bases between. CDR3 size: 14 residues. The CDR3 is CAWSVNRVTDTIYF. The CDR3 nucleotides read TGTGCCTGGAGTGTAAACAGGGTAACGGACACCATATATTTT.

The CDR3 region has the DNA TGTGCCAGCAGTTCCTCGAGGAGCTCCTACAATGAGCAGTTCTTC. Protein: CASSSSRSSYNEQFF. V and J are TRBV5-6 and TRBJ2-1; no clear D gene. CDR3 length: 15 residues. Trimming took 5 bases from V and 0 from J, leaving 12 bases between them. Germline-derived CDR1 and CDR2 are SGHDT and YYEEEE.

J is TRBJ1-1 and V is TRBV9; D might be TRBD1 (6 bases). Trimming shortened V by 0 bases and J by 3 bases, and 12 bases separated the two germline ends. Germline V gene lookup returns CDR1 SGDLS and CDR2 YYNGEE. The CDR3 has 15 amino acids. CDR3 nucleotides: TGTGCCAGCAGCGTAGGCCTACAGGGTTACACTGAAGCTTTCTTT. It encodes CASSVGLQGYTEAFF.

The chain links TRBV7-3 to TRBJ2-3; no definite D call. Germline CDR1 reads SGHTA; CDR2 reads FQGTGA. The CDR3 runs 12 residues. V lost 1 base to trimming and J lost 4 bases, with 3 bases between them. The CDR3 region is CASSLRPDTQYF. Written as DNA, the CDR3 is TGTGCCAGCAGCTTAAGGCCAGATACGCAGTATTTT.

This clone was detected once. V is TRBV23-1 and J is TRBJ2-1, with no clear D. TRBV23-1 has ORF status, its function being uncertain. CDR3 length equals 15 residues. Trimming shortened V by 0 bases and J by 5 bases, and 11 bases separated the two germline ends. In DNA form, the CDR3 reads TGCGCCAGCAGTCAATCTGGGCACGCCGACAATGAGCAGTTCTTC. It encodes CASSQSGHADNEQFF.

This chain uses TRBV5-1 with TRBJ1-2; 7 bases are a match to TRBD1. The V and J ends lost 3 bases and 8 bases, in that order; junction bases with no gene match: 7. Germline V lookup: CDR1 SGHRS, CDR2 YFSETQ. This CDR3 comprises 13 residues. CDR3 protein: CASSSTGTKGYTF. The CDR3 DNA reads TGCGCCAGCAGCTCGACAGGGACGAAGGGCTACACCTTC.

The V and J genes are TRBV5-6 and TRBJ2-7; maybe TRBD1 (6 bases). V was clipped by 6 bases and J by 1 base, with 17 bases between them. CDR3 length: 15 residues. Germline V lookup: CDR1 SGHDT, CDR2 YYEEEE. CDR3 loop: CASTQTGKGSYEQYV. DNA of the CDR3: TGTGCCAGCACCCAGACAGGCAAGGGGTCCTACGAGCAGTACGTC.

V and J are TRBV12-5 and TRBJ1-2, with D uncertain. The CDR3 contains 14 residues. Trimming left V 1 base short and J 4 bases short, with 10 bases between. Germline loops: CDR1 LGHNT, CDR2 FRNRAP. CDR3 in amino acids: CASGLGGIVYGYTF. The DNA of the CDR3 is TGTGCTAGTGGTTTGGGAGGGATTGTCTATGGCTACACCTTC.

The gene calls are TRBV28 and TRBJ1-1; perhaps TRBD1 as D (6 bases). Germline lookup yields CDR1 MDHEN and CDR2 SYDVKM. Trimming took 6 bases from V and 0 from J, leaving 17 bases between them. The CDR3 consists of 16 residues. The CDR3 sequence is CASSDAQGKVNTEAFF. CDR3 sequence (DNA): TGTGCCAGCAGCGACGCACAGGGAAAGGTGAACACTGAAGCTTTCTTT.

The rearrangement joins TRBV18 to TRBJ2-5; D not resolved. V was shortened by 6 bases and J by 0 bases, with 5 bases between the two germline ends. The germline CDR1 and CDR2 sequences are KGHSH and LQKENI. CDR3 length: 12 residues. CDR3 loop: CASSADQETQYF. DNA of the CDR3: TGTGCCAGCTCCGCGGACCAAGAGACCCAGTACTTC. Full variable domain (outside the CDR3, taken from reference TRBV18 and TRBJ2-5): NAGVMQNPRHLVRRRGQEARLRCSPMKGHSHVYWYRQLPEEGLKFMVYLQKENIIDESGMPKERFSAEFPKEGPSILRIQQVVRGDSAAYFCASSADQETQYFGPGTRLLVL.

This chain uses TRBV27 with TRBJ1-5, with D uncertain. CDR1 is MNHEY and CDR2 is SMNVEV in the germline V gene (reference sequence). V was shortened by 2 bases and J by 4 bases, with 12 bases between the two germline ends. The CDR3 runs 15 residues. CDR3 nucleotide sequence: TGTGCCAGCAGTTTAGGTCCTCAGGAAAATCAGCCCCAGCATTTT. It specifies CASSLGPQENQPQHF.

This chain links TRBV7-2 with TRBJ2-7; 7 nucleotides line up with TRBD1. CDR1 is SGHTA, CDR2 FQGNSA, per germline. The J segment lost 3 bases and the V segment lost 8 bases, leaving 4 bases of the junction unmatched. This CDR3 contains 12 residues. CDR3 in DNA: TGTGCCAGCTCCTGGGACAGCTACGAGCAGTACTTC. Its protein product is CASSWDSYEQYF. The whole variable domain, remainder taken from reference TRBV7-2 and TRBJ2-7, is GAGVSQSPSNKVTEKGKDVELRCDPISGHTALYWYRQSLGQGLEFLIYFQGNSAPDKSGLPSDRFSAERTGGSVSTLTIQRTQQEDSAVYLCASSWDSYEQYFGPGTRLTVT.